A single count supports the clone carrying this T cell receptor beta chain. How the authors handled the data: Reference gene primer amplification in the assay estimated nucleated cell counts. Profiled with immunoSEQ multiplex PCR; TCRdb holds only in-frame clones, not every one. V, J and clone size are those of that table, while D and trimming were read from the DNA. This sample has roughly 200,000 clones, with roughly 81% found just once. The data were taken from a study of blood T cell repertoires in COVID-19. Across the study: Samples came from the United States, Italy and Spain, spanning acute and convalescent COVID-19. From T cells, B-cell-depleted T cells, or PBMCs came the material, which was cDNA or gDNA.

The CDR3 totals 15 residues. V lost 1 base to trimming and J lost 7 bases; unmatched junction nucleotides: 1. Germline values: CDR1 SGHTA, CDR2 FQGNSA. This chain links TRBV7-2 with TRBJ1-6; the match to TRBD1 covers 10 bases. This TCR derives from a woman older than 75 with acute or convalescent COVID-19. Sequenced: peripheral blood. DNA for the CDR3: TGTGCCAGCAGCTTAGTGGGACAGGGGAATTCACCCCTCCACTTT. Its protein product is CASSLVGQGNSPLHF.